The next 9 T cell receptor beta chains were all read from a single sample in a study of robustness of blood B and T cell sequencing. cDNA synthesis used template switching with a 5' universal priming oligo. The template-switch oligo carried a 12-nucleotide random UMI tagging each cDNA molecule. One entry per CDR3 protein results from TCRdb running MiXCR on the PCR reads. The table shows fewer than 1,500 distinct CDR3 sequences, with roughly 62% occurring only once. Instead of genomic DNA, mRNA was used to measure TCR beta repertoires. Sequencing was carried out using peripheral blood. The receptors were sampled from a human donor in good health.

The chain joins TRBV12-3 or TRBV12-4 to TRBJ2-3; D not certain. The CDR3 spans 11 residues. Deletions cut 2 bases from V and 8 bases from J, with 5 bases between. CDR3 sequence: CASSLMVTQYF. The DNA for the CDR3 is TGTGCCAGCAGTTTAATGGTTACGCAGTATTTT.

This chain links TRBV5-1 with TRBJ2-6; no definite D call. CDR1 and CDR2 (germline): SGHRS, YFSETQ. V was cut by 5 bases and J by 0 bases, with 9 bases left in between. CDR3 length: 15 amino acids. The CDR3 nucleotides are TGCGCCAGCAGGGTGGGTACCTCTGGGGCCAACGTCCTGACTTTC. It yields the protein CASRVGTSGANVLTF.

The V call is TRBV5-1, the J call TRBJ2-3; D possibly corresponds to TRBD1 (7 bases). CDR3 length equals 15 residues. V dropped 3 bases and J dropped 3 bases, with 14 bases sitting between them. Germline V gene data show CDR1 as SGHRS and CDR2 as YFSETQ. Here the CDR3 reads CASSWGDSYTDTQYF. The CDR3 nucleotides are TGCGCCAGCAGCTGGGGGGACAGCTATACAGATACGCAGTATTTT.

This chain connects TRBV6-1 to TRBJ2-7; D is possibly TRBD2 (5 bases). V was pared by 8 bases and J by 3 bases, with 11 bases between. This CDR3 has 12 amino acids. CDR1 MNHNS and CDR2 SASEGT come from the germline V gene. The CDR3 DNA is TGTGCCAGCTCGGGGTACGGCTACGAGCAGTACTTC. Translated, it gives CASSGYGYEQYF.

This clonotype was detected only once. This rearrangement joins TRBV6-1 to TRBJ1-1; TRBD1 matches at 10 bases. The CDR3 runs to 17 residues. Germline V CDR1 and CDR2: MNHNS, SASEGT. Trimming cost V 5 bases and J 2 bases; bases outside gene matches: 11. DNA of the CDR3: TGTGCCAGCAGTACCGACGGGACAGGGGTTGGAAACACTGAAGCTTTCTTT. Amino acids: CASSTDGTGVGNTEAFF.

The rearrangement uses TRBV6-2 or TRBV6-3 and TRBJ2-1; D assignment may be TRBD1 or TRBD2 (6 bases each). Germline CDR1 is MNHEY and CDR2 is SVGEGT. This CDR3 contains 15 residues. Trimming stripped 2 bases from V and 8 bases from J, with 16 bases between. This chain's CDR3 is CASSYPEEGHDEQFF. DNA of the CDR3: TGTGCCAGCAGTTACCCAGAGGAGGGACATGATGAGCAGTTCTTC.

This clonotype was seen only a few times. The chain couples TRBV6-5 to TRBJ2-5; a weak D match, TRBD1 (6 bases). Germline V gene lookup returns CDR1 MNHEY and CDR2 SVGAGI. The CDR3 is 15 residues long. V lost 8 bases, J lost 1 base, and 17 bases lay in between. The CDR3 nucleotides read TGTGCCAGCTTGAATCCAGGGGCTCCCCAAGAGACCCAGTACTTC. It codes for CASLNPGAPQETQYF.

This rearrangement joins TRBV24-1 to TRBJ1-3; unclear D gene. The V and J ends lost 4 bases and 3 bases respectively, with 9 bases between them. This CDR3 has 14 amino acids. The germline V gene has CDR1 KGHDR and CDR2 SFDVKD. CDR3 coding DNA: TGTGCCACCAGTGACCGACTTGATGGAAACACCATATATTTT. Amino acids: CATSDRLDGNTIYF.

The V call is TRBV5-1, the J call TRBJ2-7, with D possibly matching TRBD1 (6 bases). CDR1 SGHRS and CDR2 YFSETQ come from the germline V gene. The CDR3 is made up of 17 amino acids. V was trimmed by 0 bases and J by 2 bases, leaving 18 bases between them. CDR3 amino acids: CASSLVLRDTGPYEQYF. The CDR3 nucleotides read TGCGCCAGCAGCTTGGTACTCCGGGACACCGGCCCCTACGAGCAGTACTTC. The full variable domain, its missing parts supplied by reference TRBV5-1 and TRBJ2-7, is KAGVTQTPRYLIKTRGQQVTLSCSPISGHRSVSWYQQTPGQGLQFLFEYFSETQRNKGNFPGRFSGRQFSNSRSEMNVSTLELGDSALYLCASSLVLRDTGPYEQYFGPGTRLTVT.